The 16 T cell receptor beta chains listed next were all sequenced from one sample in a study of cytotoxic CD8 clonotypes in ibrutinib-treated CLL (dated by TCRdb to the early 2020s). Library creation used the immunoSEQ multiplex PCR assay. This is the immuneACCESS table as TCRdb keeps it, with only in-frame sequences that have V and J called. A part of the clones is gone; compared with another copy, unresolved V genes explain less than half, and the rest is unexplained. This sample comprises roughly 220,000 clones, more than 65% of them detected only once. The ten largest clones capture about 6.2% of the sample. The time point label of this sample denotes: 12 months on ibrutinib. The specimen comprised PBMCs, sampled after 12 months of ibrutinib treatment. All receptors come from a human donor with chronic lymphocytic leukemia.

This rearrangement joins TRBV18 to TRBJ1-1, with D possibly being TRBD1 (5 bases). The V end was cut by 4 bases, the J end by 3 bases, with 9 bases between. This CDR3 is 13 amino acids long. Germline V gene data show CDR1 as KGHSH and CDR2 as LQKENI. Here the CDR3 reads CASSHGTYTEAFF. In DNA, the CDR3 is TGTGCCAGCTCACACGGGACCTACACTGAAGCTTTCTTT.

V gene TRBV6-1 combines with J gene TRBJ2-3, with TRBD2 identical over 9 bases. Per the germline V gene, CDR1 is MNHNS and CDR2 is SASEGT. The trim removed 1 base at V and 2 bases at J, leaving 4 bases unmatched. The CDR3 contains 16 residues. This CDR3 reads CASSEGLAGFTDTQYF. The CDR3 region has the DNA TGTGCCAGCAGTGAAGGTCTAGCGGGGTTCACAGATACGCAGTATTTT.

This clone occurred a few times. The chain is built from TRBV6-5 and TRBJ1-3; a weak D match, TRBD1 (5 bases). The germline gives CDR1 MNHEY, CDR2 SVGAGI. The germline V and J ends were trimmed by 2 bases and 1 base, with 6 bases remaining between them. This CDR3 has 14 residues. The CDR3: CASSYEGSGNTIYF. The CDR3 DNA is TGTGCCAGCAGTTACGAGGGGTCTGGAAACACCATATATTTT.

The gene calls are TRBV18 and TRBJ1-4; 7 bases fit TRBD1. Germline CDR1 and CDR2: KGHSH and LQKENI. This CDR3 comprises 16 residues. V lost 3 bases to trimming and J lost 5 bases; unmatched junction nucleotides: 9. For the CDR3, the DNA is TGTGCCAGCTCACCCCCGAATCGGGACAGCAATGAAAAACTGTTTTTT. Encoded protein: CASSPPNRDSNEKLFF.

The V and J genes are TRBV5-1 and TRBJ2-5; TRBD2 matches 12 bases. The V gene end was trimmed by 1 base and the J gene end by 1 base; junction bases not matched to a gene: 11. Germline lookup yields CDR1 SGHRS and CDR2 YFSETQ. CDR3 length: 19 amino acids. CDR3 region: CASSLTGLAGRGSQETQYF. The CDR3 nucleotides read TGCGCCAGCAGCTTGACGGGACTAGCGGGTCGGGGTAGCCAAGAGACCCAGTACTTC.

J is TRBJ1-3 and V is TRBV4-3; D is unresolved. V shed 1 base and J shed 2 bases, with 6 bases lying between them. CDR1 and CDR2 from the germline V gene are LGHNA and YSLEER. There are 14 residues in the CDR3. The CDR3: CASSQATTGNTIYF. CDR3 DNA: TGCGCCAGCAGCCAAGCCACCACTGGAAACACCATATATTTT.

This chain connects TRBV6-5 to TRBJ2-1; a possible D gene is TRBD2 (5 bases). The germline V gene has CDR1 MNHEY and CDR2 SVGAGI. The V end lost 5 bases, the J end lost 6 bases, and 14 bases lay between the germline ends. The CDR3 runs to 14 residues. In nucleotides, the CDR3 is TGTGCCAGCAGTGCCCTCCGGGAAGGCAATGAGCAGTTCTTC. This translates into CASSALREGNEQFF.

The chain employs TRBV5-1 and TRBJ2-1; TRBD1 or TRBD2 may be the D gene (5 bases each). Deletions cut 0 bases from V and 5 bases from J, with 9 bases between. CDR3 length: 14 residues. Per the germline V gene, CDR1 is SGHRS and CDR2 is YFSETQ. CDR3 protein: CASSLGDENNEQFF. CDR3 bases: TGCGCCAGCAGCTTGGGGGACGAAAACAATGAGCAGTTCTTC.

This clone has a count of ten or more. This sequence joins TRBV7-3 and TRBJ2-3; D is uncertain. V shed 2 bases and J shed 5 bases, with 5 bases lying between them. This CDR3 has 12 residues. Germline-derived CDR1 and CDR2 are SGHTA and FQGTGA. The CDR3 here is CASSLLGDTQYF. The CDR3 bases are TGTGCCAGCAGCTTACTGGGAGATACGCAGTATTTT.

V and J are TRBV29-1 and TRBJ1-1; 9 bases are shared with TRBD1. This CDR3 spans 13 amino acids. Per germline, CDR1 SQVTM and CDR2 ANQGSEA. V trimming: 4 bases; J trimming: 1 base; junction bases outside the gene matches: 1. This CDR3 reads CSVGGQGNTEAFF. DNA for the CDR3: TGCAGCGTTGGGGGACAGGGGAACACTGAAGCTTTCTTT.

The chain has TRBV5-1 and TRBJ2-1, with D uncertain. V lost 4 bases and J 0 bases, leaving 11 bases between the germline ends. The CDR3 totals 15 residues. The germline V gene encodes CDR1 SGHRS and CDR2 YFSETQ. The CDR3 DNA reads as TGCGCCAGCAGCCCAAGACCAAACTCCTACAATGAGCAGTTCTTC. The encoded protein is CASSPRPNSYNEQFF.

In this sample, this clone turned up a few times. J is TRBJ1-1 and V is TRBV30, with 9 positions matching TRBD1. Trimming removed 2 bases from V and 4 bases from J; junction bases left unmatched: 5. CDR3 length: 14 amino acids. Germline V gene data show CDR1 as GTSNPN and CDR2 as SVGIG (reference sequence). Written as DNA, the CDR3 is TGTGCCTGGAGTACAGGGGGCGCGTCCACTGAAGCTTTCTTT. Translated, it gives CAWSTGGASTEAFF.

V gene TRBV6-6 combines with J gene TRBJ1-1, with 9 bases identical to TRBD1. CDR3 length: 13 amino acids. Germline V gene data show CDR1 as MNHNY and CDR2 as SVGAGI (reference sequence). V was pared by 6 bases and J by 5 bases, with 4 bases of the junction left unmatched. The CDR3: CASRTGGWTEAFF. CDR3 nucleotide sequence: TGTGCCAGCAGGACAGGGGGTTGGACTGAAGCTTTCTTT.

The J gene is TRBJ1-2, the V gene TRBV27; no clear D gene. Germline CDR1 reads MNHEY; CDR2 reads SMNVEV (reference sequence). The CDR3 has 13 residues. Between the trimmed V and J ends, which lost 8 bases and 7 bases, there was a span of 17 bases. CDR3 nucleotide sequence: TGTGCCAGCTCCGGTTGGAGAGTCGGTGGCTACACCTTC. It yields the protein CASSGWRVGGYTF.

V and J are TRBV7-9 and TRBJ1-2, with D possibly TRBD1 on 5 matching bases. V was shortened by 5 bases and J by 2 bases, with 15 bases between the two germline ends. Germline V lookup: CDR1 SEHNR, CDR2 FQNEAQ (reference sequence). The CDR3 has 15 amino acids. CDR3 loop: CASSLLRQTNYGYTF. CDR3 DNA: TGTGCCAGCAGCCTCCTGAGACAGACCAACTATGGCTACACCTTC.

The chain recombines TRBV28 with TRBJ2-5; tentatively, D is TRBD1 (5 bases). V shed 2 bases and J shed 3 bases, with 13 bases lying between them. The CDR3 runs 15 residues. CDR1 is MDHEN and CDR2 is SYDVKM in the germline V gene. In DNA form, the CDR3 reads TGTGCCAGCAGTTTACTGGACAAGACCGAAGAGACCCAGTACTTC. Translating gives CASSLLDKTEETQYF.